A selection of T cell receptor beta chains follows, all from one sample in a study of T cell responses to AZD1222 COVID-19 vaccine. Data came from immunoSEQ multiplex PCR; TCRdb stores just in-frame clones and leaves some out. The sample lists 100,000 to 150,000 clones, around 89% occurring once. The sample here was peripheral blood, taken on day 0 of AZD1222 vaccination. The receptor source for this set is an adult in good health. CDR3s include the opening cysteine and the closing phenylalanine or tryptophan. A D gene is named only where the DNA matches it firmly. Not every row has a clone size; where given, it reads once, few, many or a size class.

d_call | j_call | v_call | clone_size | cdr3_nt | cdr3_aa
NA | TRBJ2-3 | TRBV5-1 | NA | TGCGCCAGCAGCTTGGTGGGTGACTCTAGCACAGATACGCAGTATTTT | CASSLVGDSSTDTQYF
NA | TRBJ2-1 | TRBV4-1 | NA | TGCGCCAGCAGCCAAACTAGCAGGGGGTGGGGGGGTGAGCAGTTCTTC | CASSQTSRGWGGEQFF
NA | TRBJ2-1 | TRBV9 | NA | TGTGCCAGCAGCCTAAATTTAAACAATGAGCAGTTCTTC | CASSLNLNNEQFF
NA | TRBJ1-4 | TRBV11-2 | NA | TGTGCCAGCAGCGGTACCGGGACTAGGGGTGAAAAACTGTTTTTT | CASSGTGTRGEKLFF
NA | TRBJ1-2 | TRBV19 | NA | TGTGCCAGTAAGCTTTCGGACGGAGCTGTTGAGGAGGGCTACACCTTC | CASKLSDGAVEEGYTF
TRBD2 | TRBJ2-5 | TRBV28 | once | TGTGCCAGCAGCCCCCTCAGCGGGAGGACCGAGGAGACCCAGTACTTC | CASSPLSGRTEETQYF
NA | TRBJ2-7 | TRBV6-1 | once | TGTGCCAGCAGTGAACCATCAGAGAAAAGCTCCTACGAGCAGTACTTC | CASSEPSEKSSYEQYF
NA | TRBJ2-3 | TRBV9 | NA | TGTGCCAGCAGCCCCCGGGGCACAGATACGCAGTATTTT | CASSPRGTDTQYF
NA | TRBJ2-5 | TRBV4-3 | NA | TGCGCCAGCAGCCAAGATCGAACAGGGGAGACCCAGTACTTC | CASSQDRTGETQYF
NA | TRBJ2-7 | TRBV6-5 | NA | TGTGCCAGCAGTTACTCAAGCAGCTACGAGCAGTACTTC | CASSYSSSYEQYF
NA | TRBJ1-2 | TRBV24-1 | NA | TGTGCCACCAGTGATTTGTATTATGGCTACACCTTC | CATSDLYYGYTF
NA | TRBJ2-2 | TRBV19 | NA | TGTGCCAGTAGTATGCTAAGAGGGGGGGGCACCGGGGAGCTGTTTTTT | CASSMLRGGGTGELFF
NA | TRBJ2-2 | TRBV7-9 | NA | TGTGCCAGCAGCTTGCTTTACAGGGCGGACACCGGGGAGCTGTTTTTT | CASSLLYRADTGELFF
TRBD2 | TRBJ2-3 | TRBV6-4 | few | TGTGCCAGCAGTGAGGAGGGAGGGCCAGATACGCAGTATTTT | CASSEEGGPDTQYF
NA | TRBJ2-7 | TRBV9 | NA | TGTGCCAGCAGCGTAGACCCCTCCTACGAGCAGTACTTC | CASSVDPSYEQYF
NA | TRBJ1-1 | TRBV28 | NA | TGTGCCAGCAGATCTATGAACACTGAAGCTTTCTTT | CASRSMNTEAFF
TRBD1 | TRBJ1-4 | TRBV7-9 | NA | TGTGCCAGCAGCTTCGGAGACAGGGGGACTAATGAAAAACTGTTTTTT | CASSFGDRGTNEKLFF
NA | TRBJ1-6 | TRBV10-3 | NA | TGTGCCATCAGTGAGGGGGCAGGTTGGGGCGCTAATTCACCCCTCCACTTT | CAISEGAGWGANSPLHF
TRBD1 | TRBJ2-7 | TRBV19 | NA | TGTGCCAGTAGCGAGACAGGGGTTGGGGAGCAGTACTTC | CASSETGVGEQYF
NA | TRBJ1-6 | TRBV28 | NA | TGTGCCAGCAGTTCTGACAGCTATAATTCACCCCTCCACTTT | CASSSDSYNSPLHF
TRBD1 | TRBJ2-5 | TRBV5-4 | NA | TGTGCCAGCAGCCCCACAGGGGACGAAGAGACCCAGTACTTC | CASSPTGDEETQYF
NA | TRBJ1-4 | TRBV18 | NA | TGTGCCAGCTCACAAGCACCCGGCGGAGTAATGGTAAAACTGTTTTTT | CASSQAPGGVMVKLFF
NA | TRBJ1-2 | TRBV5-8 | NA | TGTGCCAGCAACCCCCCCGGGACACATTTTGGAGGAGGCTACACCTTC | CASNPPGTHFGGGYTF
NA | TRBJ1-1 | TRBV6-5 | few | TGTGCCAGCGAGGGAACTTTGGGGGAGACTGAAGCTTTCTTT | CASEGTLGETEAFF
NA | TRBJ2-7 | TRBV4-2 | NA | TGTGCCAGCAGCCAAACACAGGGTAGGTACTTC | CASSQTQGRYF
NA | TRBJ1-2 | TRBV7-9 | NA | TGTGCCAGCAGCTCGCTCGAGGTCTATGGCTACACCTTC | CASSSLEVYGYTF
NA | TRBJ1-2 | TRBV5-1 | NA | TGCGCCAGCAGCAACCCGGGAGCTAACTATGGCTACACCTTC | CASSNPGANYGYTF
NA | TRBJ2-7 | TRBV28 | NA | TGTGCCAGCCGTCTGACTAACACGTACTACGAGCAGTACTTC | CASRLTNTYYEQYF
NA | TRBJ1-5 | TRBV15 | NA | TGTGCCACCAGCAGAGATGGCAGGGCCCTGCAGCCCCAGCATTTT | CATSRDGRALQPQHF
NA | TRBJ2-5 | TRBV7-2 | NA | TGTGCCAGCAGCTTAGGAGGGTCCCAAGAGACCCAGTACTTC | CASSLGGSQETQYF
NA | TRBJ1-2 | TRBV5-1 | NA | TGCGCCAGCAGCCCTTTGGAGACATACCTATATCTTGGCTACACCTTC | CASSPLETYLYLGYTF
TRBD1 | TRBJ1-5 | TRBV4-2 | NA | TGTGCCAGCAGCCCACGAGCAGACAGGGGCCTTAGCAATCAGCCCCAGCATTTT | CASSPRADRGLSNQPQHF
TRBD1 | TRBJ1-4 | TRBV29-1 | once | TGCAGCGTTGGGACAGGGGGGAAGGAAAAACTGTTTTTT | CSVGTGGKEKLFF
NA | TRBJ2-1 | TRBV11-3 | NA | TGTGCCAGCAGCACTAACCGGGACAATGAGCAGTTCTTC | CASSTNRDNEQFF
TRBD1 | TRBJ1-1 | TRBV5-4 | NA | TGTGCCAGCAGCTTGCAGGGGGCCCCGAACACTGAAGCTTTCTTT | CASSLQGAPNTEAFF
NA | TRBJ1-5 | TRBV28 | NA | TGTGCCAGCAGTCAACAGATTGCGAATCAGCCCCAGCATTTT | CASSQQIANQPQHF
TRBD1 | TRBJ2-7 | TRBV12-5 | NA | TGTGCTAGTGGTCCCGGGACAGGGGGCGAGCAGTACTTC | CASGPGTGGEQYF
NA | TRBJ2-2 | TRBV5-1 | NA | TGCGCCAGCAGCTTGGCTCTGGGGTCCGGCACCGGGGAGCTGTTTTTT | CASSLALGSGTGELFF
NA | TRBJ2-7 | TRBV27 | NA | TGTGCCAGCAGTTTATTTCGGGGCCACGAGCAGTACTTC | CASSLFRGHEQYF
NA | TRBJ2-2 | TRBV2 | NA | TGTGCCAGCAGTGAAGAAGGGGGAGCCGGAACCGGGGAGCTGTTTTTT | CASSEEGGAGTGELFF
NA | TRBJ1-1 | TRBV24-1 | NA | TGTGCCACCAGTGAACACAGGAACACTGAAGCTTTCTTT | CATSEHRNTEAFF
TRBD2 | TRBJ2-5 | TRBV7-8 | NA | TGTGCCAGCAGCTTAGCGGGGGGGGTGCAAGAGACCCAGTACTTC | CASSLAGGVQETQYF
NA | TRBJ1-1 | TRBV3-1/TRBV3-2 | few | TGTGCCAGCAGCCCCTATTCCGGGACACCGAACACTGAAGCTTTCTTT | CASSPYSGTPNTEAFF
NA | TRBJ1-2 | TRBV5-1 | NA | TGCGCCAGCAGCTCCATCGAGGGTGGGGCGCGGGCCGGCTACAGGCGTGGCTACACCTTC | CASSSIEGGARAGYRRGYTF
NA | TRBJ2-6 | TRBV27 | NA | TGTGCCAGCAGTTCTCTTTGGGGCGGACACTCTGGGGCCAACGTCCTGACTTTC | CASSSLWGGHSGANVLTF
TRBD1 | TRBJ2-3 | TRBV24-1 | NA | TGTGCCACCAGTGAGTGGGGACAGCCAGATACGCAGTATTTT | CATSEWGQPDTQYF
NA | TRBJ1-6 | TRBV10-3 | NA | TGTGCCATCAGTGATCGGAATTCACCCCTCCACTTT | CAISDRNSPLHF
TRBD2 | TRBJ2-7 | TRBV28 | NA | TGTGCCAGCAAGACTGCAGGGACTACCTACGAGCAGTACTTC | CASKTAGTTYEQYF
NA | TRBJ1-2 | TRBV3-1/TRBV3-2 | NA | TGTGCCAGCAGCCAAGATTCCAGGGACTATGGCTACACCTTC | CASSQDSRDYGYTF
NA | TRBJ1-5 | TRBV7-9 | NA | TGTGCCAGCAGCTCCGGGGGCAATCAGCCCCAGCATTTT | CASSSGGNQPQHF
NA | TRBJ1-5 | TRBV12-3/TRBV12-4 | once | TGTGCCAGCAGTTTAAACGGGAATCAGCCCCAGCATTTT | CASSLNGNQPQHF